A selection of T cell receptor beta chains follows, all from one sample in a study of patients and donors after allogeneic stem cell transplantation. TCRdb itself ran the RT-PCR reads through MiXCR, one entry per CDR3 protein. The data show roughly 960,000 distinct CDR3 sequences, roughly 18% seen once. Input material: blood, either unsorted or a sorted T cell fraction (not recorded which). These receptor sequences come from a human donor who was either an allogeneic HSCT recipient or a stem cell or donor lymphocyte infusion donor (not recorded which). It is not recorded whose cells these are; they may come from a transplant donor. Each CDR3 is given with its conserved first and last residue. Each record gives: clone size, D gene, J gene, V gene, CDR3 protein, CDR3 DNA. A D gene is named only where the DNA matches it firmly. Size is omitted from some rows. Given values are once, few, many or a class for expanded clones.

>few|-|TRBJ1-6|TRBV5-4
CASRLLDSPLHF
TGTGCCAGCAGGCTTCTCGATTCACCCCTCCACTTT
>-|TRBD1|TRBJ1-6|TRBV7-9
CASRSGGADSPLHF
TGTGCCAGCAGGTCAGGGGGCGCAGATTCACCCCTCCACTTT
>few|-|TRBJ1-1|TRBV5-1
CASSLAHKNTEAFF
TGCGCCAGCAGCTTGGCGCACAAGAACACTGAAGCTTTCTTT
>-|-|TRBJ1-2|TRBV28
CASSSTGWGIYGYTF
TGTGCCAGCAGTTCCACAGGGTGGGGGATCTATGGCTACACCTTC
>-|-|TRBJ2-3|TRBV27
CASSLKRDTQYF
TGTGCCAGCAGTTTAAAGCGGGATACGCAGTATTTT
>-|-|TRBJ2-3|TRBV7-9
CASSLALGAKGDTQYF
TGTGCCAGCAGCTTAGCGCTGGGGGCCAAGGGAGATACGCAGTATTTT
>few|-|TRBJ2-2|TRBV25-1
CASSGRRGNTGELFF
TGTGCCAGCAGTGGTCGCAGGGGGAACACCGGGGAGCTGTTTTTT
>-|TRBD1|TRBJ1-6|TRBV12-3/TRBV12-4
CASSGGRGRNSPLHF
TGTGCCAGCAGTGGGGGTAGGGGGCGGAATTCACCCCTCCACTTT
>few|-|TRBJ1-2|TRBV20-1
CSARSQKSSGRGYTF
TGCAGTGCTAGAAGCCAGAAGAGCTCAGGGCGAGGCTACACCTTC
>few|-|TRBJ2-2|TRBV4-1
CASSQIIGTGELFF
TGCGCCAGCAGCCAAATCATCGGCACCGGGGAGCTGTTTTTT
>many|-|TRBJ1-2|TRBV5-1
CASRINSQVYGYTF
TGCGCCAGCAGGATAAACTCACAGGTTTATGGCTACACCTTC
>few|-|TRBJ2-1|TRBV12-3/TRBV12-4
CASSAASSYNEQFF
TGTGCCAGCAGTGCGGCGAGCTCCTACAATGAGCAGTTCTTC
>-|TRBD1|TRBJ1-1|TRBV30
CAWSTRGLRTEAFF
TGTGCCTGGAGTACAAGGGGGCTGCGGACTGAAGCTTTCTTT
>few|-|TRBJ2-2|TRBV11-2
CASSLVRESANTGELFF
TGTGCCAGCAGCTTAGTTAGGGAATCAGCGAACACCGGGGAGCTGTTTTTT
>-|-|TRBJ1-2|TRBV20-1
CSALRLGGYGYTF
TGCAGTGCCCTTCGACTGGGTGGCTATGGCTACACCTTC
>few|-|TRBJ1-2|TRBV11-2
CASSLVPVNGYTF
TGTGCCAGCAGCTTAGTCCCAGTAAATGGCTACACCTTC
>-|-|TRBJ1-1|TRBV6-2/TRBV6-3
CASSPRGTGLGTEAFF
TGTGCCAGCAGTCCAAGAGGTACGGGCCTGGGGACTGAAGCTTTCTTT
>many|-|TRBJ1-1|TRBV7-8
CASSIGGSTEAFF
TGTGCCAGCAGCATAGGGGGAAGCACTGAAGCTTTCTTT
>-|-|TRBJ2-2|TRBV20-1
CSARARVNTGELFF
TGCAGTGCTAGAGCTCGAGTAAACACCGGGGAGCTGTTTTTT
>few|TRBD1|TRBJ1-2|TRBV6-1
CASSERPGGLGAYGYTF
TGTGCCAGCAGTGAACGGCCAGGGGGCCTAGGGGCCTATGGCTACACCTTC
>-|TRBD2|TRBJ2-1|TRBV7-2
CASSLGVGLAGEQFF
TGTGCCAGCAGCTTAGGAGTTGGACTAGCCGGGGAGCAGTTCTTC
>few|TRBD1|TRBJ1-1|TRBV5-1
CASRKGQPNTEAFF
TGCGCCAGCAGGAAGGGACAGCCGAACACTGAAGCTTTCTTT
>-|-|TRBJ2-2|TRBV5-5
CASSLAGWDTGELFF
TGTGCCAGCAGCTTGGCTGGGTGGGACACCGGGGAGCTGTTTTTT
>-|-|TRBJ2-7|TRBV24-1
CATSLGQAPYEQYF
TGTGCCACCAGTCTTGGGCAGGCACCCTACGAGCAGTACTTC
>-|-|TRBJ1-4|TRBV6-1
CASSRGGVGSEKLFF
TGTGCCAGCAGTCGCGGCGGGGTTGGGAGTGAAAAACTGTTTTTT
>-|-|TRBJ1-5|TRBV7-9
CASSSGPGDNQPQHF
TGTGCCAGCAGCTCCGGACCGGGTGACAATCAGCCCCAGCATTTT
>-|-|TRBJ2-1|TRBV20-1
CSARLAGNYNEQFF
TGCAGTGCTAGATTGGCGGGAAACTACAATGAGCAGTTCTTC
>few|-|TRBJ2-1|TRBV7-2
CASSFRRPSNNEQFF
TGTGCCAGCAGCTTTCGGCGCCCTTCCAACAATGAGCAGTTCTTC
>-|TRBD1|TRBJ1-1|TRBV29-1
CSAADRAGTEAFF
TGCAGCGCCGCTGACAGGGCGGGAACTGAAGCTTTCTTT
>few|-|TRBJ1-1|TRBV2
CASISEVLGSEAFF
TGTGCCAGCATTTCAGAGGTTCTCGGAAGTGAAGCTTTCTTT
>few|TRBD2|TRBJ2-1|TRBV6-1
CASSNPGGGHEQFF
TGTGCCAGCAGTAACCCGGGGGGGGGCCATGAGCAGTTCTTC
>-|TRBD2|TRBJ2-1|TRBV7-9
CASSSGLAGAYYNEQFF
TGTGCCAGCAGCTCAGGCTTAGCGGGGGCCTACTACAATGAGCAGTTCTTC
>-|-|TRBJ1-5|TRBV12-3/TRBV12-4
CASSPDRYQPQHF
TGTGCCAGCAGCCCCGACAGATATCAGCCCCAGCATTTT
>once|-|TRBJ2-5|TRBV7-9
CASMGRVLTQYF
TGTGCCAGCATGGGGCGGGTTCTAACCCAGTACTTC
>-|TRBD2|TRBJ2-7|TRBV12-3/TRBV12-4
CASSPKREPAEQYF
TGTGCCAGCAGTCCCAAGCGGGAGCCGGCCGAGCAGTACTTC
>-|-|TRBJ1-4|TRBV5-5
CASSTGTIREKLFF
TGTGCCAGCAGTACCGGGACCATAAGGGAAAAACTGTTTTTT
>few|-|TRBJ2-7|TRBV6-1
CASTTQGAGLYEQYF
TGTGCCAGCACCACCCAAGGGGCAGGGCTCTACGAGCAGTACTTC
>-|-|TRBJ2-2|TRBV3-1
CASSQELVTGELFF
TGTGCCAGCAGCCAAGAGCTGGTTACCGGGGAGCTGTTTTTT
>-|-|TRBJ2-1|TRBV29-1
CSVSVPSSNKQFF
TGCAGCGTTTCCGTCCCTAGTTCCAATAAGCAGTTCTTC
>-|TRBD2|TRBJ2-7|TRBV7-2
CASTRATSETTYEQYF
TGTGCCAGCACCCGGGCGACTAGCGAGACCACCTACGAGCAGTACTTC